This T cell receptor (beta chain) was identified during a study of OX40 agonist ivuxolimab in advanced cancers. Study details: Enrolled patients in dose escalation had cancers that were hepatocellular carcinoma, melanoma, renal cell or head and neck cancer. Subjects had a mean age of around 60 years, with a range of about 20 to 85; around 83% were male.

The method was immunoSEQ multiplex PCR; TCRdb's version includes in-frame clones alone and lacks a portion of them. The sample shows 58,000 or so clones, roughly 85% of them seen only once. Germline trimming cut 8 bases from V and 2 bases from J; bases unmatched to any gene: 6. Germline loops: CDR1 SGHNT, CDR2 YENEEA. The CDR3 is made up of 14 amino acids. With respect to this clone: Its antigen is not known.

Study-level findings and limits: More expanded clones were found, on average, in CD8+ than in CD4+ T cells. The investigators did not determine what antigen specificity the expanded peripheral T cells had.

This chain links TRBV11-3 with TRBJ2-5; 9 bases are a match to TRBD1. Source: CD4+ or CD8+ T cells sorted from blood, taken in a trial of the OX40 agonist ivuxolimab. The TCR comes from an adult with an advanced solid tumor such as melanoma, head and neck, liver or kidney cancer. Here the CDR3 reads CASGDRVGQETQYF. Here the CDR3 DNA reads TGTGCCAGCGGGGACAGGGTAGGGCAAGAGACCCAGTACTTC.